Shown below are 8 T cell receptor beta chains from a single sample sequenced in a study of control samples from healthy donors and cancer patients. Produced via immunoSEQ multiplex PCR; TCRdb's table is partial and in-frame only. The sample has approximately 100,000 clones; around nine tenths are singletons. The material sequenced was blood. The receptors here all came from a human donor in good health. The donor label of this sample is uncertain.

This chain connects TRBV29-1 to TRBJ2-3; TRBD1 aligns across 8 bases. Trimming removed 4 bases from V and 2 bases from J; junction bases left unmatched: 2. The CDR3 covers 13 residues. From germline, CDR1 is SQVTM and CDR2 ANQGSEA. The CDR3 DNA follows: TGCAGCGTTGTGACAGGGGACACAGATACGCAGTATTTT. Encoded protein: CSVVTGDTDTQYF.

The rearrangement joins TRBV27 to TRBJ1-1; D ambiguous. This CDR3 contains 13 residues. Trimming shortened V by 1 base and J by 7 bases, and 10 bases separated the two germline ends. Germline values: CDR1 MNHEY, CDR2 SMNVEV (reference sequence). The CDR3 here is CASSLFPGGEAFF. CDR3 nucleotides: TGTGCCAGCAGTTTATTTCCGGGAGGTGAAGCTTTCTTT.

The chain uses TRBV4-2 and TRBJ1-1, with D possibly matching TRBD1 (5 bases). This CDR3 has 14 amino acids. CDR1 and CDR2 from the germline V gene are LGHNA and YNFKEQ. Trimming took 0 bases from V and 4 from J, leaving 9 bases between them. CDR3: CASSQDTGGTEAFF. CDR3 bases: TGTGCCAGCAGCCAAGATACTGGGGGCACTGAAGCTTTCTTT.

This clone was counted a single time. DNA of the CDR3: TGTGCCAGCAGTTACACGTTGAACAACTTGTATGGCTACACCTTC. It encodes CASSYTLNNLYGYTF. The chain carries TRBV6-2 or TRBV6-3 and TRBJ1-2; the D is unclear. The germline V gene has CDR1 MNHEY and CDR2 SVGEGT. The CDR3 consists of 15 residues. Trimming stripped 2 bases from V and 5 bases from J, with 15 bases between.

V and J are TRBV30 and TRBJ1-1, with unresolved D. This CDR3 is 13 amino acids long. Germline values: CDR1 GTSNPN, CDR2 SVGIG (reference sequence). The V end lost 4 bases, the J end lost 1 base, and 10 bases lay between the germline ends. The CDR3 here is CAWTTGPNTEAFF. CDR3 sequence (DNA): TGTGCCTGGACTACTGGCCCGAACACTGAAGCTTTCTTT. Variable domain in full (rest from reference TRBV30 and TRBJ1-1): SQTIHQWPATLVQPVGSPLSLECTVEGTSNPNLYWYRQAAGRGLQLLFYSVGIGQISSEVPQNLSASRPQDRQFILSSKKLLLSDSGFYLCAWTTGPNTEAFFGQGTRLTVV.

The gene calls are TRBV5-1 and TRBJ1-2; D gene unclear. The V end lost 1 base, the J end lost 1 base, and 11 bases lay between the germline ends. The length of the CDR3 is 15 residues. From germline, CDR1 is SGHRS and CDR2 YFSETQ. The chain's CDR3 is CASSLSSGFNYGYTF. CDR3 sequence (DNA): TGCGCCAGCAGCTTGAGTTCCGGGTTTAACTATGGCTACACCTTC.

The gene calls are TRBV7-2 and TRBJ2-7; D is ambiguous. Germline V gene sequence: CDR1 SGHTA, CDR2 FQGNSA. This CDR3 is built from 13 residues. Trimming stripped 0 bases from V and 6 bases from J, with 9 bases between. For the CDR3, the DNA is TGTGCCAGCAGCTTAGCGGTTCCCTTCGAGCAGTACTTC. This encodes CASSLAVPFEQYF.

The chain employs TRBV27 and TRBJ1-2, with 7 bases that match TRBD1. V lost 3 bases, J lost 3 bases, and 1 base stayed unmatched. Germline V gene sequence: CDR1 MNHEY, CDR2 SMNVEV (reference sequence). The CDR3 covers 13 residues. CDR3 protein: CASSFGTDYGYTF. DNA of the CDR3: TGTGCCAGCAGTTTTGGGACAGACTATGGCTACACCTTC.